These 25 T cell receptor beta chains came from one sample sequenced in a study of T cells in Graves' hyperthyroidism and ophthalmopathy. TCR beta CDR3 regions were amplified from RNA. Carried out on the TCR CDR3, a first-round RT-PCR used the HTBI primer set. TCRdb redid the calling of the multiplex PCR reads with MiXCR, one entry per CDR3 protein. The data hold under 350,000 distinct CDR3 sequences, with 15% to 20% observed a single time. Material: blood. Receptors were obtained from a woman aged 60-75 years with Graves' ophthalmopathy.

The chain recombines TRBV19 with TRBJ1-5; 7 bases are a match to TRBD1. The germline V gene encodes CDR1 LNHDA and CDR2 SQIVND (reference sequence). The CDR3 is 13 amino acids. Trimming at V came to 9 bases and at J to 4 bases, leaving 6 bases not matched to a gene. The CDR3 region has the DNA TGTGCCAGCCTTGGACAGGCGAATCAGCCCCAGCATTTT. It encodes CASLGQANQPQHF.

This clonotype was observed many times. This chain uses TRBV20-1 with TRBJ2-7; the match to TRBD2 covers 10 bases. Germline CDR1 is DFQATT and CDR2 is SNEGSKA (reference sequence). The J segment lost 1 base and the V segment lost 5 bases, leaving 8 bases of the junction unmatched. There are 15 residues in the CDR3. The CDR3 here is CSAPGLAAGSYEQYF. In DNA form, the CDR3 reads TGCAGTGCTCCAGGACTAGCGGCAGGGTCCTACGAGCAGTACTTC.

This clonotype was seen at least ten times. The chain carries TRBV7-9 and TRBJ2-7; D tentatively fits TRBD1 or TRBD2 (5 bases each). V dropped 3 bases and J dropped 5 bases, with 11 bases sitting between them. This CDR3 has 13 amino acids. Germline lookup yields CDR1 SEHNR and CDR2 FQNEAQ (reference sequence). The DNA of the CDR3 is TGTGCCAGCAGCTTTCTCGGGGCGAACGAGCAGTACTTC. Translation gives CASSFLGANEQYF.

This clonotype occurred many times. V usage is TRBV5-1 and J usage is TRBJ1-1; no reliable D call. Deletions cut 0 bases from V and 5 bases from J, with 14 bases between. CDR1 is SGHRS and CDR2 is YFSETQ in the germline V gene. The CDR3 extends over 15 amino acids. CDR3 protein: CASSLVRVRITEAFF. In DNA, the CDR3 is TGCGCCAGCAGCTTGGTTCGGGTTAGGATTACTGAAGCTTTCTTT.

This clonotype showed up just a few times. The chain uses TRBV12-3 or TRBV12-4 and TRBJ1-6, with 7 positions matching TRBD1. The CDR3 covers 14 residues. Germline trimming cut 6 bases from V and 17 bases from J; bases unmatched to any gene: 16. The CDR3 coding sequence is TGTGCCAGCAGCCCAGACAGGGCCATCTTTGAAGTCCACTTT. Protein: CASSPDRAIFEVHF.

V is TRBV7-3 and J is TRBJ1-2; maybe TRBD1 (6 bases). This CDR3 region has 13 residues. V was clipped by 5 bases and J by 5 bases, with 12 bases between them. Germline CDR1 is SGHTA and CDR2 is FQGTGA. The CDR3: CASSGGLGYGYTF. In nucleotides, the CDR3 is TGTGCCAGCAGCGGGGGGCTAGGGTATGGCTACACCTTC.

Note on this clonotype: A much larger clonotype is one base distant, so this may be a read error. The chain has TRBV28 and TRBJ2-7; a weak D match, TRBD2 (5 bases). The DNA end lines up better with TRBJ2-1; the J call may be wrong. The CDR3 has 12 residues. Germline-derived CDR1 and CDR2 are MDHEN and SYDVKM. CDR3 amino acids: CASSPGNYEQFF. Written as DNA, the CDR3 is TGTGCCAGCAGCCCCGGGAACTACGAGCAGTTCTTC.

This clonotype appeared many times. The V and J genes are TRBV20-1 and TRBJ2-1; 9 positions agree with TRBD2. The germline V gene has CDR1 DFQATT and CDR2 SNEGSKA (reference sequence). The CDR3 sequence is 16 residues long. V was clipped by 3 bases and J by 6 bases; unmatched bases: 12. Here the CDR3 DNA reads TGCAGTGCTAGCGGGAATAGACTAGCGGTGAGCAATGAGCAGTTCTTC. This codes for CSASGNRLAVSNEQFF.

This sequence joins TRBV10-1 and TRBJ2-3; TRBD1 agrees at 8 bases. The germline V gene encodes CDR1 WNHNN and CDR2 SYGVQD (reference sequence). With V trimmed by 4 bases and J by 5 bases, 8 bases remained unmatched. This CDR3 spans 15 amino acids. CDR3 in amino acids: CASSVPGQAGDTQYF. The DNA for the CDR3 is TGCGCCAGCAGTGTTCCGGGACAGGCGGGAGATACGCAGTATTTT.

In this sample, this clonotype turned up many times. The gene calls are TRBV6-1 and TRBJ1-5, with D maybe TRBD1 (6 bases). This CDR3 is built from 15 residues. V was pared by 6 bases and J by 14 bases, with 26 bases between. Germline V lookup: CDR1 MNHNS, CDR2 SASEGT. The CDR3, as DNA: TGTGCCAGCAGCACCTCCAGGGGCAGAATTTCAAAAAAGCATTTT. Residues: CASSTSRGRISKKHF.

This clonotype has a single count. A read error may explain this, as a much larger clone is one base away. The V gene is TRBV7-9, the J gene TRBJ1-1; no firm D call. The CDR3 contains 12 residues. In germline, CDR1 is SEHNR, CDR2 FQNEAQ (reference sequence). The V end lost 1 base, the J end lost 6 bases, and 6 bases lay between the germline ends. The CDR3 spells CASSLGHPEAFF. The CDR3 region has the DNA TGTGCCAGCAGCTTAGGACACCCTGAAGCTTTCTTT.

This chain connects TRBV7-9 to TRBJ2-7; TRBD1 aligns across 9 bases. V lost 3 bases, J lost 5 bases, and 11 bases stayed unmatched. The CDR3 has 16 amino acids. Germline lookup yields CDR1 SEHNR and CDR2 FQNEAQ (reference sequence). CDR3 loop: CASSLGDRVATNEQYF. The CDR3 nucleotides are TGTGCCAGCAGCTTGGGGGACAGGGTGGCTACTAACGAGCAGTACTTC.

The J gene is TRBJ2-1, the V gene TRBV20-1; 12 bases line up with TRBD2. J gave up 6 bases and V 2 bases, and 11 bases lay outside the gene matches. Germline V gene lookup returns CDR1 DFQATT and CDR2 SNEGSKA (reference sequence). This CDR3 is 17 amino acids long. In DNA, the CDR3 is TGCAGTGCTAGAACTAGCGGGAGGCCCCTCTTGGGCAATGAGCAGTTCTTC. As protein: CSARTSGRPLLGNEQFF.

This rearrangement joins TRBV9 to TRBJ1-5, with TRBD1 matching over 7 bases. CDR3 length equals 16 residues. V trimming: 0 bases; J trimming: 6 bases; junction bases outside the gene matches: 9. In germline, CDR1 is SGDLS, CDR2 YYNGEE. The CDR3 protein is CASSVDPTGQSQPQHF. The DNA for the CDR3 is TGTGCCAGCAGCGTAGATCCGACAGGGCAGAGTCAGCCCCAGCATTTT. Variable domain in full (rest from reference TRBV9 and TRBJ1-5): DSGVTQTPKHLITATGQRVTLRCSPRSGDLSVYWYQQSLDQGLQFLIQYYNGEERAKGNILERFSAQQFPDLHSELNLSSLELGDSALYFCASSVDPTGQSQPQHFGDGTRLSIL.

The chain is built from TRBV19 and TRBJ2-1; D is uncertain. The ends were cut back, 7 bases at V and 4 bases at J, with 17 bases in the middle. Germline V gene sequence: CDR1 LNHDA, CDR2 SQIVND (reference sequence). CDR3 length equals 15 residues. CDR3 bases: TGTGCCAGTACCCACCGGCTAGATCGGTACAATGAGCAGTTCTTC. Translation gives CASTHRLDRYNEQFF.

A word on this clonotype: The conserved closing phenylalanine or tryptophan is absent in this CDR3, likely reflecting a read error. This sequence joins TRBV20-1 and TRBJ2-3; unclear D gene. Looked up from germline, CDR1 is DFQATT and CDR2 is SNEGSKA (reference sequence). The V gene lost 4 bases and the J gene lost 1 base, with 12 bases spanning the gap. The CDR3 loop spans 14 amino acids. DNA of the CDR3: TGCAGTGCTACAGAGGCGCTACGCACAGATACGCAGTATTCT. This encodes CSATEALRTDTQYS.

There are many counts of this clonotype. The chain combines TRBV4-3 with TRBJ2-7; D is possibly TRBD1 (6 bases). V shed 1 base and J shed 7 bases, with 14 bases lying between them. From germline, CDR1 is LGHNA and CDR2 YSLEER. The CDR3 contains 14 residues. The CDR3 nucleotides are TGCGCCAGCAGCCAAGTATGGGGGCTGGGGGAGCAGTACTTC. Its translation: CASSQVWGLGEQYF.

The V gene is TRBV5-5, the J gene TRBJ1-3; unclear D gene. The V gene lost 0 bases and the J gene lost 0 bases, with 7 bases spanning the gap. Germline V gene sequence: CDR1 SGHKS, CDR2 YYEKEE (reference sequence). The CDR3 has 15 amino acids. The DNA of the CDR3 is TGTGCCAGCAGCTTGGATTCCGTCTCTGGAAACACCATATATTTT. Translating gives CASSLDSVSGNTIYF.

This clonotype was recorded a few times. This chain joins TRBV2 and TRBJ1-5; D is ambiguous. The V end was cut by 6 bases, the J end by 6 bases, with 12 bases between. Germline CDR1 and CDR2: SNHLY and FYNNEI. The CDR3 length is 13 residues. The CDR3 DNA follows: TGTGCCAGCAGCCGAATGGGTGGTCAGCCCCAGCATTTT. Protein sequence: CASSRMGGQPQHF. The full variable domain, with the rest looked up from reference TRBV2 and TRBJ1-5, is EPEVTQTPSHQVTQMGQEVILRCVPISNHLYFYWYRQILGQKVEFLVSFYNNEISEKSEIFDDQFSVERPDGSNFTLKIRSTKLEDSAMYFCASSRMGGQPQHFGDGTRLSIL.

To note about this clonotype: A much larger clone differs by one base, so this may be a read error. V and J are TRBV14 and TRBJ2-1; a possible D gene is TRBD2 (5 bases). Trimming stripped 3 bases from V and 8 bases from J, with 11 bases between. The CDR3 totals 13 residues. The germline CDR1 and CDR2 sequences are SGHDN and FVKESK. The CDR3, as DNA: TGTGCCAGCAGCCAGTACCGGGGAGATGAGCAGTTCTTC. This translates into CASSQYRGDEQFF. The full variable domain, with the rest looked up from reference TRBV14 and TRBJ2-1, is EAGVTQFPSHSVIEKGQTVTLRCDPISGHDNLYWYRRVMGKEIKFLLHFVKESKQDESGMPNNRFLAERTGGTYSTLKVQPAELEDSGVYFCASSQYRGDEQFFGPGTRLTVL.

This clonotype came up many times. This chain uses TRBV20-1 with TRBJ2-1, with D possibly being TRBD1 (6 bases). Germline CDR1 DFQATT, CDR2 SNEGSKA (reference sequence). The CDR3 extends over 13 amino acids. Trimming removed 6 bases from V and 9 bases from J, with 18 bases in between. CDR3 region: CSARQVVFSEQFF. In DNA form, the CDR3 reads TGCAGTGCCCGACAGGTAGTTTTCAGTGAGCAGTTCTTC.

There are many counts of this clonotype. In DNA form, the CDR3 reads TGCAGCGTGCGGGACATCTTGAGCTCCTACAATGAGCAGTTCTTC. This sequence encodes CSVRDILSSYNEQFF. The chain uses TRBV29-1 and TRBJ2-1; D may match TRBD1 or TRBD2 (6 bases each). In germline, CDR1 is SQVTM, CDR2 ANQGSEA. This CDR3 spans 15 amino acids. Trimming removed 6 bases at V and 0 bases at J, with 15 bases between.

This clonotype was observed a few times. This rearrangement joins TRBV20-1 to TRBJ2-7, with 8 nucleotides matching TRBD2. The junction had 11 bases not matched to a gene; V was cut back by 0 bases and J by 4 bases. Germline values: CDR1 DFQATT, CDR2 SNEGSKA (reference sequence). The CDR3 is made up of 16 amino acids. The CDR3 spells CSARDRSPGGLYEQYF. Written as DNA, the CDR3 is TGCAGTGCTAGAGATAGGTCCCCGGGAGGGCTTTACGAGCAGTACTTC.

The chain employs TRBV20-1 and TRBJ1-5; D unresolved. Germline loops: CDR1 DFQATT, CDR2 SNEGSKA (reference sequence). CDR3 length: 14 amino acids. V lost 1 base and J 4 bases, leaving 11 bases between the germline ends. Here the CDR3 reads CSARGGMGNQPQHF. CDR3 bases: TGCAGTGCTAGAGGGGGAATGGGGAATCAGCCCCAGCATTTT.

This clonotype was recorded many times. The chain is built from TRBV28 and TRBJ1-1, with no clear D. V gave up 6 bases and J gave up 4 bases, with 15 bases separating them. The CDR3 totals 14 residues. Germline lookup yields CDR1 MDHEN and CDR2 SYDVKM. CDR3 sequence: CASSFTGSSTEAFF. The CDR3 DNA follows: TGTGCCAGCAGCTTTACGGGGTCTTCCACTGAAGCTTTCTTT. Based on the CDR3 plus reference TRBV28 and TRBJ1-1, the full variable domain is DVKVTQSSRYLVKRTGEKVFLECVQDMDHENMFWYRQDPGLGLRLIYFSYDVKMKEKGDIPEGYSVSREKKERFSLILESASTNQTSMYLCASSFTGSSTEAFFGQGTRLTVV.